A selection of T cell receptor beta chains follows, all from one sample in a study of T cells in Graves' hyperthyroidism and ophthalmopathy. In TCRdb, the multiplex PCR reads were re-called with MiXCR into one record per CDR3 protein. This sample has 350,000 or so distinct CDR3 sequences, with around a fifth found just once. Material: blood. The receptors originated from a woman aged 50 to 60 with Graves' hyperthyroidism. Each CDR3 is given with its conserved first and last residue. The size of a clone is reported for some rows only, either as once, few or many, or as a class for expanded clones.

CDR3 protein: CASSLTSGGTSDTQYF; V gene: TRBV9; J gene: TRBJ2-3; clone size: .
CDR3 protein: CAWSIENREAFF; V gene: TRBV30; J gene: TRBJ1-1; clone size: .
CDR3 protein: CASSHYRGAGELFF; V gene: TRBV6-4; J gene: TRBJ2-2; clone size: few
CDR3 protein: CASSSPGTGDPNQPQHF; V gene: TRBV5-8; J gene: TRBJ1-5; clone size: .
CDR3 protein: CASSQGQGGNEQYF; V gene: TRBV4-1; J gene: TRBJ2-7; clone size: .
CDR3 protein: CASSPLRTGANTEAFF; V gene: TRBV18; J gene: TRBJ1-1; clone size: many
CDR3 protein: CASRNPGTSDKTQYF; V gene: TRBV6-2/TRBV6-3; J gene: TRBJ2-5; clone size: .
CDR3 protein: CASRVGATNEKLFF; V gene: TRBV2; J gene: TRBJ1-4; clone size: many
CDR3 protein: CASMGRTFTEAFF; V gene: TRBV6-2/TRBV6-3; J gene: TRBJ1-1; clone size: .
CDR3 protein: CASRSHQTKDTGELFF; V gene: TRBV19; J gene: TRBJ2-2; clone size: many
CDR3 protein: CSVCQAFSGANVLTF; V gene: TRBV29-1; J gene: TRBJ2-6; clone size: .
CDR3 protein: CASSGLGTDTQYF; V gene: TRBV28; J gene: TRBJ2-3; clone size: few
CDR3 protein: CASSLQLKHGYSPREQYF; V gene: TRBV7-2; J gene: TRBJ2-7; clone size: many
CDR3 protein: CATSETGMETQYF; V gene: TRBV24-1; J gene: TRBJ2-5; clone size: few
CDR3 protein: CASSPPGSNTGELFF; V gene: TRBV13; J gene: TRBJ2-2; clone size: many
CDR3 protein: CASTSGHSGETQYF; V gene: TRBV12-3/TRBV12-4; J gene: TRBJ2-5; clone size: .
CDR3 protein: CASSPGQYSRAFF; V gene: TRBV4-2; J gene: TRBJ1-1; clone size: many
CDR3 protein: CASSRRAVPANTGELFF; V gene: TRBV6-1; J gene: TRBJ2-2; clone size: many
CDR3 protein: CASSSGGGYEQYF; V gene: TRBV11-2; J gene: TRBJ2-7; clone size: many
CDR3 protein: CASSPQGVAIHEQYF; V gene: TRBV11-2; J gene: TRBJ2-7; clone size: .
CDR3 protein: CSALGVSDGELFF; V gene: TRBV20-1; J gene: TRBJ2-2; clone size: many
CDR3 protein: CSAFYPRGDLAKNIQYF; V gene: TRBV20-1; J gene: TRBJ2-4; clone size: many
CDR3 protein: CSARRRPLYGYTF; V gene: TRBV20-1; J gene: TRBJ1-2; clone size: many
CDR3 protein: CASSPLGGVGEEQYF; V gene: TRBV7-3; J gene: TRBJ2-7; clone size: many
CDR3 protein: CATSRVGQGAAYEQYF; V gene: TRBV15; J gene: TRBJ2-7; clone size: .
CDR3 protein: CASSPQAYEQYF; V gene: TRBV7-8; J gene: TRBJ2-7; clone size: many
CDR3 protein: CASSESSRLGTNYEQYF; V gene: TRBV6-1; J gene: TRBJ2-7; clone size: .
CDR3 protein: CSARPRDRSSYEQYF; V gene: TRBV20-1; J gene: TRBJ2-7; clone size: .
CDR3 protein: CASSRTGRMPQHF; V gene: TRBV2; J gene: TRBJ1-5; clone size: many
CDR3 protein: CASSYQGRAGGRYEQFF; V gene: TRBV6-2/TRBV6-3; J gene: TRBJ2-1; clone size: few
CDR3 protein: CASSWRGSTDTQYF; V gene: TRBV12-3/TRBV12-4; J gene: TRBJ2-3; clone size: .
CDR3 protein: CASSYTPNLDGYGYTF; V gene: TRBV6-6; J gene: TRBJ1-2; clone size: many
CDR3 protein: CSVGGNTGGELFF; V gene: TRBV29-1; J gene: TRBJ2-2; clone size: many
CDR3 protein: CASSFWGGNTEAFF; V gene: TRBV5-4; J gene: TRBJ1-1; clone size: .
CDR3 protein: CSAGLPDGNEQFF; V gene: TRBV20-1; J gene: TRBJ2-1; clone size: .
CDR3 protein: CSARASGNYNEQFF; V gene: TRBV20-1; J gene: TRBJ2-1; clone size: few
CDR3 protein: CASSRTGKYTEAFF; V gene: TRBV19; J gene: TRBJ1-1; clone size: .
CDR3 protein: CSASRTVSNQPQHF; V gene: TRBV20-1; J gene: TRBJ1-5; clone size: .
CDR3 protein: CSARQVFAGTYEQYF; V gene: TRBV20-1; J gene: TRBJ2-7; clone size: few
CDR3 protein: CASSSATHTEAFF; V gene: TRBV5-1; J gene: TRBJ1-1; clone size: many
CDR3 protein: CASSLWDTYPGETNEKLFF; V gene: TRBV28; J gene: TRBJ1-4; clone size: many
CDR3 protein: CASSMVTSYGYTF; V gene: TRBV19; J gene: TRBJ1-2; clone size: .
CDR3 protein: CSARELGAPYEQYF; V gene: TRBV20-1; J gene: TRBJ2-7; clone size: many
CDR3 protein: CASSLVGGSYEQYF; V gene: TRBV7-9; J gene: TRBJ2-7; clone size: many
CDR3 protein: CASSTNRDVGSTDTQYF; V gene: TRBV5-1; J gene: TRBJ2-3; clone size: .
CDR3 protein: CATRRDRAAYEQYF; V gene: TRBV2; J gene: TRBJ2-7; clone size: .